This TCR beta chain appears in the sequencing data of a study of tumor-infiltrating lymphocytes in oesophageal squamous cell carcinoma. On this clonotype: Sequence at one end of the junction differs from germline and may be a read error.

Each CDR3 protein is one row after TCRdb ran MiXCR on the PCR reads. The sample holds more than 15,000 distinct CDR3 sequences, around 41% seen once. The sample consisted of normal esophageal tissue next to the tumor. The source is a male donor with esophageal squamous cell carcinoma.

CDR3 region: CAISLTPGLTGLHSPLHF. CDR3 in DNA: TGTGCCATCAGTTTGACACCGGGACTCACCGGACTCCATTCACCCCTCCACTTC. This chain links TRBV10-3 with TRBJ1-6; D perhaps matches TRBD1 (5 bases). CDR1 and CDR2 (germline): ENHRY, SYGVKD. The CDR3 sequence is 18 residues long.